This T cell receptor beta chain was captured by sequencing in a study of cytomegalovirus exposure and HLA in healthy donors (dated by TCRdb to the late 2010s). Concerning the study at large: An earlier analysis of 587 of the donors reported roughly 300 Gb of sequence data and 117 million unique TCR beta sequences obtained from roughly 170 million T cells. The aim of the study was to test whether cataloging public T cell receptors could identify signatures of past pathogen exposure. High-throughput TCR immunosequencing, statistical association of individual TCRs with disease status, and machine learning were combined to predict cytomegalovirus infection status. The later analysis used no new phenotypic data to find candidate immune exposures, relying instead on TCR beta sequences and their occurrence across donors. On average, over 200,000 unique TCR beta nucleotide sequences were sequenced per donor among 398 genotyped donors of the cohort, with approximately 18% of those sequences being non-productive. In addition to the first cohort of about 650 subjects, a separate validation cohort of approximately 130 different subjects was used. Both class I and class II loci were covered by HLA typing, at four-digit resolution. Using immunosequencing, the study profiled T cell repertoires from 550 to 750 subjects and related those repertoires to cytomegalovirus serostatus. Roughly 300 gigabases of sequencing data and 70 million to 85 million unique TCR sequences were included in an early release covering 550 to 800 HLA-typed donors. An earlier analysis of around 580 of the donors used high-throughput TCR beta sequencing to judge whether each TCR beta V gene segment behaved as functional or pseudogenic. Of the 398 genotyped donors, about 84% fell in the genetic ancestry cluster associated with self-reported Caucasian donors. Alongside the repertoire data, information on donor age, sex, ethnicity and CMV serostatus was compiled. The number of typed donors differed by locus: 629-630 for A, B, C, DRB1 and DQB1; 500 to 550 for DQA1; approximately 600 for DPA1; and 400 to 480 for DPB1. A later analysis re-examined previously published TCR beta repertoires from several hundred donors and added high-resolution HLA genotyping to investigate patterns of TCR occurrence. In a later genetic analysis, genome-wide SNP genotypes for about 65% of the roughly 700 donors were used, and that subset was treated as a discovery cohort. Every repertoire in the discovery cohort had been generated on one and the same sequencing platform. About five DR-DQ haplotypes were treated as single units for association and clustering because of strong linkage in the cohort.

About this clone: Its antigen is still unknown. No base-level quality is on record; no much larger clone is a single base apart.

Overall results and qualifications from the work: The only immune exposure information available for the cohort was CMV serostatus. A further reported finding was that TCR beta sequences accurately predicted the HLA-A and HLA-B alleles for most subjects in the first cohort. In both the original and validation cohorts, the classifier was reported to diagnose cytomegalovirus status with high specificity and sensitivity. Linkage disequilibrium might explain the correlated functional status among segregating V segments, but an unknown experimental factor could not be excluded. In a later genetic analysis, fewer N-insertions in productive TCRs were reported among donors in an Asian-associated ancestry cluster than the roughly 710-donor mean. In vitro tests confirmed that three of the cytomegalovirus-associated TCR beta chains recognize cytomegalovirus antigens. Some IMGT-functional V segments, including TRBV6-2 and TRBV6-3, could not be distinguished by the 87-base-pair reads and were therefore excluded. When HLA alleles, especially DR and DQ, strongly co-occurred, attributing TCR associations to individual alleles was difficult. A later analysis found that TCR association rates varied across HLA loci, with DRB1 alleles showing the most associated TCRs and HLA-C alleles the fewest. In a later analysis, HLA-associated TCR beta chains showed more clonal expansion and lower generation probabilities than non-associated chains that were equally common. In the study, roughly 160 TCR beta chains were listed as associated with cytomegalovirus. HLA typing was unavailable for some donors at each locus, so association tests used only the typed subset. A later analysis associated about 16,000 TCR beta sequences with specific HLA alleles at a false discovery rate of 0.05. Because counts were too low, approximately 18 rarely observed V segments, including chromosome 9 orphons, were excluded from the earlier analysis of around 640 of the donors. The cohort was sequenced for TCR beta chains only, and without alpha or paired-chain data the features that could be detected were limited. According to a later analysis, most CMV-associated TCR beta chains appeared to be HLA-restricted, and the HLA associations seemed to be driven largely by CMV exposure. Several of the top co-occurrence clusters appeared to be linked to parvovirus B19, influenza, CMV and Epstein-Barr virus, according to a later analysis. A cluster of highly shared sequence variants was judged likely to be a technical artifact of the sequencing pipeline. Broadly in line with IMGT annotations, most TCR beta V segments showed up in productive rearrangements about 87% or about 30% of the time in an earlier analysis of some 590 of the donors. Across donors, most TCR sequences were observed very rarely, whereas some public TCRs were present in many individuals. Sequencing depth was assumed to be roughly uniform across donors in the presence/absence analyses, though that assumption may not hold. The authors suggested that the approach could potentially be extended to other disease states and immunological phenotypes. V-gene and J-gene trimming of TCR beta chains was associated with a missense DCLRE1C variant in a later genetic analysis, and the association was replicated in an independent cohort.

The cohort comprised 670 or so healthy bone marrow donors. At the time of sampling, every cohort member was nominally healthy, though immune exposures that went unrecorded were likely present. The donor was CMV seropositive and belonged to the group of more than 250 seropositive cohort members. Each donor provided a peripheral blood sample, and peripheral blood mononuclear cells were used for TCR beta sequencing. Genomic DNA was extracted from the blood cell samples with the Qiagen DNeasy Blood Extraction Kit. The library was obtained by the immunoSEQ multiplex PCR assay. For the multiplex PCR, a mixture combining 60 forward primers for TCR Vbeta segments and 13 reverse primers for TCR Jbeta segments was used. The CDR3 region of rearranged TCR beta genes was amplified from genomic DNA with a multiplex PCR assay. The Illumina HiSeq System was used to sequence the amplified TCR beta libraries as 87-base-pair reads. The authors' analysis ran thus. A later analysis counted some 74 million unique TCR beta chains across the 670 or so repertoires, and 10 million to 11 million of these chains were shared by at least two donors. A nearest-neighbor algorithm error-corrected the raw reads and collapsed the reads into unique sequences, merging closely related sequences to remove PCR and sequencing errors. V, D and J gene segments were assigned by aligning CDR3 sequences to IMGT reference sequences. For a sequence to be retained, a match of at least six nucleotides was required to both a V gene segment and a J gene segment. A rearrangement was called productive if the CDR3 had no stop codons and remained in frame with V and J, and every other rearrangement was called non-productive. Following IMGT convention, CDR3 was defined as the stretch from the second conserved V-encoded cysteine to the conserved J-encoded phenylalanine. The earlier analysis of about 500 of the donors excluded sequences that lacked an unambiguous match to a single V gene segment. In an earlier analysis of some 590 of the donors, a V segment was called functional when productive rearrangements were above 56.7%, and segregating when the standard deviation between donors exceeded 5%. A statistical classification framework was developed to diagnose cytomegalovirus status using the catalog of TCR beta chain sequences. A later analysis assigned V and J genes by comparing TCR nucleotide sequences with IMGT/GENE-DB human TR gene sequences. In a later analysis, CDR3 sequences and most-parsimonious VDJ recombination scenarios were assigned using the TCRdist pipeline. A later analysis defined each TCR beta chain by its CDR3 amino acid sequence plus V-gene family, and excluded reads lacking a unique V-gene family. A later analysis removed 500 to 600 highly shared, low-generation-probability nucleotide sequences to deal with suspected cross-contamination and a sequencing artifact. In a later analysis, a clonal expansion index for each public chain was calculated from normalized within-repertoire ranks of inferred template counts. In a later analysis, generation probabilities were computed using a VDJ recombination model fitted to out-of-frame rearrangements, and the results were checked against IGoR. In a later analysis, TCR-TCR, TCR-HLA and TCR-CMV co-occurrence was scored with hypergeometric tests, and a repertoire-size bias correction was applied to TCR pairs. To estimate false discovery rates, a later analysis permuted the HLA or CMV assignments 20 times. In a later analysis, co-occurring TCRs were grouped using DBSCAN, with TCRdist sequence similarity added in when clustering inside HLA-allele-positive subsets. For co-occurrence clustering, repertoires with fewer than 30,000 or more than 120,000 public chains were excluded, along with 4 to 6 repertoires with anomalous nucleotide sharing. As stored in TCRdb, this immuneACCESS dataset retains in-frame rearrangements with V and J assigned. A fraction of the clones does not appear; measured against another copy, unresolved V genes explain less than half of the discrepancy, and the remainder lacks a known reason. From that table come the V and J calls and clone size; the DNA was used to work out D and trimming. The sample includes 70,000 to 85,000 clones, with 62% observed a single time. The ten largest clones add up to 3.5% to 4.5% of the sample.

The CDR3, from cysteine to phenylalanine, totals 12 residues. The only DNA kept is the CDR3, 36 bases in frame from the first base. As encoded in the germline V gene (reference sequence), CDR1 is MNHNY while CDR2 is SVGAGI. Trimming accounts for 5 bases at V and 14 bases at J, while the number of junction bases matched to no gene is 5. The sequenced sample consisted of PBMCs. Recombination linked TRBV6-6 to TRBJ1-6, with 8 central nucleotides matching TRBD1. This clonotype was obtained from a male donor in good health and CMV-seropositive. The CDR3: CASSPPQGALHF. Read as DNA, the sequence is TGTGCCAGCAGTCCACCACAGGGGGCCCTCCACTTT.